This TCR beta chain was documented in a study of tumor and adjacent non-tumor tissue in lung cancer. Looking at the study overall: Patients were aged about 31 to 85, about 10 men and a handful of women, stage I to III. On average, productive TCRbeta reads reached about 4.2 million per sample.

Findings of the study overall: TCR diversity was significantly greater in tumor than normal lung tissue. Tumor TCR diversity, when higher, was linked to shorter survival.

For this clonotype: Its specificity is not known. Since the CDR3 does not end with the conserved phenylalanine or tryptophan, this likely comes from a read error.

This sample's RNA came from whole unsorted tissue. A modified ARM-PCR protocol with three rounds of nested PCR amplified TCRbeta. TCRdb re-derived calls from the multiplex PCR reads in MiXCR, one entry per CDR3 protein. This sample has some 99,000 distinct CDR3 sequences, with around 75% found just once. The V gene end was trimmed by 0 bases and the J gene end by 8 bases; junction bases not matched to a gene: 11. The CDR3 is made up of 16 amino acids. The germline V gene has CDR1 DFQATT and CDR2 SNEGSKA (reference sequence). The receptor was derived from a woman in her fifties or sixties with non-small cell lung cancer. The rearrangement uses TRBV20-1 and TRBJ2-4, with 9 bases identical to TRBD2. Sequences were obtained from lung tumor tissue. The CDR3, as DNA: TGCAGTGCTAGAGATAGGGGAGCGGGAGGAATGTACATTCAGTACCTT. It encodes CSARDRGAGGMYIQYL.